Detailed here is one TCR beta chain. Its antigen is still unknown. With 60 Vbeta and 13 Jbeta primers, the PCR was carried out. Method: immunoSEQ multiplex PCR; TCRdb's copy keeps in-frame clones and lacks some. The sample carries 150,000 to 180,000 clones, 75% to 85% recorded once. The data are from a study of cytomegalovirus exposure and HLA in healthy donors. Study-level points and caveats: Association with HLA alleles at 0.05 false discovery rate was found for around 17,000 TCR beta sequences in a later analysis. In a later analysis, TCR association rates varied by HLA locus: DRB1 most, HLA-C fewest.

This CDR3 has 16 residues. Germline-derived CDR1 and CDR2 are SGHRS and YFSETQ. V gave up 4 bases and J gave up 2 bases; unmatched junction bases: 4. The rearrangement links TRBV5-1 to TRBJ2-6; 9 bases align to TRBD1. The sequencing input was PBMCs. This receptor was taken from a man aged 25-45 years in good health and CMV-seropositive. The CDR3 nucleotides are TGCGCCAGCAGCCCACGGACAGGGGCTGGGGCCAACGTCCTGACTTTC. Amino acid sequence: CASSPRTGAGANVLTF.